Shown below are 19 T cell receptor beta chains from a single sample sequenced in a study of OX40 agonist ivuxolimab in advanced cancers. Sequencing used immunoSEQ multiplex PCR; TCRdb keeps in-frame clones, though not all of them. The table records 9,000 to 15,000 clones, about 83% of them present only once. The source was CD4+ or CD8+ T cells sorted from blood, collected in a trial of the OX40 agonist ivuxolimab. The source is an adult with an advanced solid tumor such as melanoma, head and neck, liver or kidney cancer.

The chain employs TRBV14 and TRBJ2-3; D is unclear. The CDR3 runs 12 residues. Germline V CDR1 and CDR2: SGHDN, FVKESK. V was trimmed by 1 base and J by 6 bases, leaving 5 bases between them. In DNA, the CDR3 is TGTGCCAGCAGCCAAGTGGCTGATACGCAGTATTTT. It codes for CASSQVADTQYF.

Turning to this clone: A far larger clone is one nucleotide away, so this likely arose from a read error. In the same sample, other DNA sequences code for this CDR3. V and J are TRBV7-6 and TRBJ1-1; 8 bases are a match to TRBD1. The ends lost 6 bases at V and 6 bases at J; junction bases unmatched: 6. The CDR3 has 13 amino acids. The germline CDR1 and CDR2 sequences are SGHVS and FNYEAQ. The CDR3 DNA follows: TGTGCCAGCAGTTTGGACAGGGAGGCTGAAGCTTTCTTT. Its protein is CASSLDREAEAFF.

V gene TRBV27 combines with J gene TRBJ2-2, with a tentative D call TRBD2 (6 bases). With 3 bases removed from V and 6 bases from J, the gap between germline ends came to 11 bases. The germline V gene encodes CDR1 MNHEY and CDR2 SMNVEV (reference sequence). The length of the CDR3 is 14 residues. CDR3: CASSLVPGAGELFF. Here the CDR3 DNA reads TGTGCCAGCAGTTTGGTTCCGGGAGCCGGGGAGCTGTTTTTT.

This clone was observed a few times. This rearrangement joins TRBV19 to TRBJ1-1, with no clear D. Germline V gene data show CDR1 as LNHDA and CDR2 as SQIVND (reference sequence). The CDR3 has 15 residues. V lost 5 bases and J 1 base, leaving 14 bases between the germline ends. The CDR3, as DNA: TGTGCCAGTAGTCCCACAGAGTTTGGGAACACTGAAGCTTTCTTT. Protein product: CASSPTEFGNTEAFF.

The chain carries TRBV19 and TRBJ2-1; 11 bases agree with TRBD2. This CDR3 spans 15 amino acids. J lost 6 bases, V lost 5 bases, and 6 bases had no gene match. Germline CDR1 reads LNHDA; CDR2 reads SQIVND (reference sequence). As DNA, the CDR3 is TGTGCCAGTAGTCTTACTAGCGGGAGAGGCAATGAGCAGTTCTTC. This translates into CASSLTSGRGNEQFF. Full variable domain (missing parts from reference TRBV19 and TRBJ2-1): DGGITQSPKYLFRKEGQNVTLSCEQNLNHDAMYWYRQDPGQGLRLIYYSQIVNDFQKGDIAEGYSVSREKKESFPLTVTSAQKNPTAFYLCASSLTSGRGNEQFFGPGTRLTVL.

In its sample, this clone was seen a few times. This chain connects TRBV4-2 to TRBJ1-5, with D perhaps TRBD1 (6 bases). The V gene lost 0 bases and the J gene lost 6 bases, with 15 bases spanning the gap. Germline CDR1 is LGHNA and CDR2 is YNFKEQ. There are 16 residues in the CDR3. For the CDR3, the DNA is TGTGCCAGCAGCCAAGAAGGGCAGGGGTCGCCTCAGCCCCAGCATTTT. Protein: CASSQEGQGSPQPQHF.

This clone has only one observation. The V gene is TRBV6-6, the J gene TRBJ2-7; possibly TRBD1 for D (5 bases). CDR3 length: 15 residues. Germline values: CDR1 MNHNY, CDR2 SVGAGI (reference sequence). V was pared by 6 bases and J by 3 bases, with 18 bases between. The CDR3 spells CASRESDSADYEQYF. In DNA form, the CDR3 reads TGTGCCAGCAGGGAATCAGACAGTGCGGACTACGAGCAGTACTTC.

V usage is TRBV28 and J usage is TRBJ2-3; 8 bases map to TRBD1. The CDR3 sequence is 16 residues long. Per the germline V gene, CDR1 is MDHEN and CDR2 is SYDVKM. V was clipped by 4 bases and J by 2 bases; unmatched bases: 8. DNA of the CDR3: TGTGCCAGCAGTTCCCCGGGACAGGTTCCCACAGATACGCAGTATTTT. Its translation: CASSSPGQVPTDTQYF. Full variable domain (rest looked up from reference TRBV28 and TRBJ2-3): DVKVTQSSRYLVKRTGEKVFLECVQDMDHENMFWYRQDPGLGLRLIYFSYDVKMKEKGDIPEGYSVSREKKERFSLILESASTNQTSMYLCASSSPGQVPTDTQYFGPGTRLTVL.

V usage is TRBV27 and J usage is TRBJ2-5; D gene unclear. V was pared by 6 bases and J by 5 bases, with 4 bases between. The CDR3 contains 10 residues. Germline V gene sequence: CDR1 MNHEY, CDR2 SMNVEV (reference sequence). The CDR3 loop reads CASRGETQYF. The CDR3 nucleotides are TGTGCCAGCAGGGGGGAGACCCAGTACTTC.

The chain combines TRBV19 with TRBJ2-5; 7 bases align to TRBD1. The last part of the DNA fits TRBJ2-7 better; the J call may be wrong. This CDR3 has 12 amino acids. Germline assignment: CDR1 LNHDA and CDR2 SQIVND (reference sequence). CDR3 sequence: CASSLTGFEQYF. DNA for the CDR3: TGTGCCAGTAGTCTGACAGGGTTCGAGCAGTACTTC.

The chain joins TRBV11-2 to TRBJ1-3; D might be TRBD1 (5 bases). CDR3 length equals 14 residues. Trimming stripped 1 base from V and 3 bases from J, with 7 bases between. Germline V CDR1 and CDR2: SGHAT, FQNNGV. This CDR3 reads CASSLGRVGNTIYF. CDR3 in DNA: TGTGCCAGCAGCTTAGGCAGGGTTGGAAACACCATATATTTT.

The CDR3 region has the DNA TGTGCCAGCAGCGCTAGCGGGGGCTCCTACGAGCAGTACTTC. It encodes CASSASGGSYEQYF. V gene TRBV5-4 combines with J gene TRBJ2-7, with TRBD2 matching 10 bases. CDR1 is SGHNT, CDR2 YYREEE, per germline (reference sequence). This CDR3 is 14 amino acids long. Losses at the gene ends were 4 bases for V and 0 bases for J; bases not matched to a gene: 1.

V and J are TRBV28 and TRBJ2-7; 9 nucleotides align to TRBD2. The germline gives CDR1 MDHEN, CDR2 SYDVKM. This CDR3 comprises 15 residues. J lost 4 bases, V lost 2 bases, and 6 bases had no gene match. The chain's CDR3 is CASSLQGREGYEQYF. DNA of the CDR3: TGTGCCAGCAGTTTACAGGGGCGGGAGGGTTACGAGCAGTACTTC.

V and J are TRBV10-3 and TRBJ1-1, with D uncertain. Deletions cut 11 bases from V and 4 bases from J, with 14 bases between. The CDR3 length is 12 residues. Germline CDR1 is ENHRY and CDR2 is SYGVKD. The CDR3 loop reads CASLTGGTEAFF. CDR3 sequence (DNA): TGTGCCTCCCTGACGGGAGGCACTGAAGCTTTCTTT.

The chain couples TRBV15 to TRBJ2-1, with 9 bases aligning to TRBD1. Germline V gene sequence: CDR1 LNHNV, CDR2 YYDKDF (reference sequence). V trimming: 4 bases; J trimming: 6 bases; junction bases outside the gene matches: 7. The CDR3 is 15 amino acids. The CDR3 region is CATSNPGTGINEQFF. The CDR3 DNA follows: TGTGCCACCAGCAACCCCGGGACAGGGATCAATGAGCAGTTCTTC.

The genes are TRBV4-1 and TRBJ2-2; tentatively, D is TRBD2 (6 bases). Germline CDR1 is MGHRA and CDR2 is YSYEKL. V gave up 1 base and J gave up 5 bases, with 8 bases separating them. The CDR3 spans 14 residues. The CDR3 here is CASSQGAGTGELFF. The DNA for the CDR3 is TGCGCCAGCAGCCAAGGGGCGGGGACCGGGGAGCTGTTTTTT.

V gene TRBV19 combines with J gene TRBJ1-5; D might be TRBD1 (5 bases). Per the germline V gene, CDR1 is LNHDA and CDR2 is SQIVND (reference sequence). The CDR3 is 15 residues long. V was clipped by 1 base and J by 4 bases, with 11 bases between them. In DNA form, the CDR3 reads TGTGCCAGTAGTATAGGATCAGGGTTTAATCAGCCCCAGCATTTT. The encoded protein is CASSIGSGFNQPQHF.

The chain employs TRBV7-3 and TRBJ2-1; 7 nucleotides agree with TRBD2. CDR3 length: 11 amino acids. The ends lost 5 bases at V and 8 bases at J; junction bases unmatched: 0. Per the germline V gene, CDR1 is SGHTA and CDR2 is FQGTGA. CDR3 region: CASSRGDEQFF. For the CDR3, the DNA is TGTGCCAGCAGCCGGGGGGATGAGCAGTTCTTC.

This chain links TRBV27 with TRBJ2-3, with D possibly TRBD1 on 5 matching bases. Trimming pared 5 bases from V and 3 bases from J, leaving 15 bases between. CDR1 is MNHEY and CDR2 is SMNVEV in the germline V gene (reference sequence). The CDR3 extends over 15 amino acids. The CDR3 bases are TGTGCCAGCAGTCCCTATAGCAGGGCAACAGATACGCAGTATTTT. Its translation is CASSPYSRATDTQYF.